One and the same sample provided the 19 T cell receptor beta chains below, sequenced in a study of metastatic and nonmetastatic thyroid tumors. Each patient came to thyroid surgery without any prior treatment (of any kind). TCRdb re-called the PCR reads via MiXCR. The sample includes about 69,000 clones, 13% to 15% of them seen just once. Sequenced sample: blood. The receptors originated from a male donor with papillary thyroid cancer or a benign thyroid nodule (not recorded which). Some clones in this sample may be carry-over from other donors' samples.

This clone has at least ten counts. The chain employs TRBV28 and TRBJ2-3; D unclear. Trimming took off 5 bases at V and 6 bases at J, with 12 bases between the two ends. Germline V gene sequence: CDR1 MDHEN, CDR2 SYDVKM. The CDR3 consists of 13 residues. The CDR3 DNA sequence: TGTGCCAGCAGTACTCGGGCCCCCGATACGCAGTATTTT. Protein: CASSTRAPDTQYF.

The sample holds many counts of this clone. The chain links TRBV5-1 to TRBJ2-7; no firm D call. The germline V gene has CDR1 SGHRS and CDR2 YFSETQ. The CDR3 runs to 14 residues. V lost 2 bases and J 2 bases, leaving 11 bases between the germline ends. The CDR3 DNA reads TGCGCCAGCAGCTTTGGGGATACCACCTACGAGCAGTACTTC. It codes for CASSFGDTTYEQYF. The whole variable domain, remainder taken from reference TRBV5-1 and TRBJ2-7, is KAGVTQTPRYLIKTRGQQVTLSCSPISGHRSVSWYQQTPGQGLQFLFEYFSETQRNKGNFPGRFSGRQFSNSRSEMNVSTLELGDSALYLCASSFGDTTYEQYFGPGTRLTVT.

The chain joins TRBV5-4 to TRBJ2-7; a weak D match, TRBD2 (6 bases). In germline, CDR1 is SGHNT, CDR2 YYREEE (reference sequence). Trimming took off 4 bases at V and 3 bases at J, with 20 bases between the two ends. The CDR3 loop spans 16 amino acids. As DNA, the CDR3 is TGTGCCAGCAGCCTTGGTTCGGGCGGGACCGGCTACGAGCAGTACTTC. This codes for CASSLGSGGTGYEQYF.

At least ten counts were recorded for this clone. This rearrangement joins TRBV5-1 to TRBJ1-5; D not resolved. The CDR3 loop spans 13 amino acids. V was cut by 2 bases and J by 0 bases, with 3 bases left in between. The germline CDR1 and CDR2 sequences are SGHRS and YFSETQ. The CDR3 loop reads CASSFDSNQPQHF. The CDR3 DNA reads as TGCGCCAGCAGCTTCGATAGCAATCAGCCCCAGCATTTT.

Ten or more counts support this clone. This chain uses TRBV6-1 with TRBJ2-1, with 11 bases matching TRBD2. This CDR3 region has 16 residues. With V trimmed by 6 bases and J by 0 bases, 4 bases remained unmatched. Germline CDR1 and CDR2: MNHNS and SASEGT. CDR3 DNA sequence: TGTGCCAGCAGGCAAACTAGCGGGAGCTCCTACAATGAGCAGTTCTTC. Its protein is CASRQTSGSSYNEQFF.

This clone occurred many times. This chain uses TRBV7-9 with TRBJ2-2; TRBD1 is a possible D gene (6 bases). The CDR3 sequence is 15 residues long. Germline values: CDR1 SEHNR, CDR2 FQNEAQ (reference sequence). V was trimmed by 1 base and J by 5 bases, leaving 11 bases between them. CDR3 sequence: CASSLVSQGTGELFF. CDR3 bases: TGTGCCAGCAGCTTAGTCTCCCAGGGGACCGGGGAGCTGTTTTTT. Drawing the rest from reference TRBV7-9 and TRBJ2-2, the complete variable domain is DTGVSQNPRHKITKRGQNVTFRCDPISEHNRLYWYRQTLGQGPEFLTYFQNEAQLEKSRLLSDRFSAERPKGSFSTLEIQRTEQGDSAMYLCASSLVSQGTGELFFGEGSRLTVL.

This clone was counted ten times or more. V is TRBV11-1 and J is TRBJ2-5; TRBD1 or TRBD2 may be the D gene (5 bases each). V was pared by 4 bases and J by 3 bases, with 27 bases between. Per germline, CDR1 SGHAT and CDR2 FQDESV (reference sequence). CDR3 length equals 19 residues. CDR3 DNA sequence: TGTGCCAGCAGCTCGAATCCGGGCCCGGGTAGGAGAGGGGAAGAGACCCAGTACTTC. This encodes CASSSNPGPGRRGEETQYF. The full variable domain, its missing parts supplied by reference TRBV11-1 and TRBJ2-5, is EAEVAQSPRYKITEKSQAVAFWCDPISGHATLYWYRQILGQGPELLVQFQDESVVDDSQLPKDRFSAERLKGVDSTLKIQPAELGDSAMYLCASSSNPGPGRRGEETQYFGPGTRLLVL.

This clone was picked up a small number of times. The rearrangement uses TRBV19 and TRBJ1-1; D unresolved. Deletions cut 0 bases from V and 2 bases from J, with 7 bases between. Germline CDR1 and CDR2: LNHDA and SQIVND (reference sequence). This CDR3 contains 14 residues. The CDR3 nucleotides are TGTGCCAGTAGTATAGATATGGTTAACACTGAAGCTTTCTTT. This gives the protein CASSIDMVNTEAFF.

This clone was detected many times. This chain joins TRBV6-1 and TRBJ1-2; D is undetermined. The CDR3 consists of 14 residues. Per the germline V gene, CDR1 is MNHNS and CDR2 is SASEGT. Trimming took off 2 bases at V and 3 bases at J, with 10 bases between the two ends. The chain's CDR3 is CASSESQAYYGYTF. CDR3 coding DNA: TGTGCCAGCAGTGAAAGCCAAGCCTACTATGGCTACACCTTC.

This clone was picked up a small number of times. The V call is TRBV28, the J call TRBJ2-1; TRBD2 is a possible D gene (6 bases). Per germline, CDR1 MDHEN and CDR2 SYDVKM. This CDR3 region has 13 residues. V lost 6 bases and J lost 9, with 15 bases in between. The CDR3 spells CASRKRVVIEQFF. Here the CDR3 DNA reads TGTGCCAGCAGAAAGCGGGTAGTAATTGAGCAGTTCTTC.

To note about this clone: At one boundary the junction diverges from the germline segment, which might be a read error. This chain's CDR3 is CVSSVGREGSGEQFF. CDR3 sequence (DNA): TGTGTCAGCAGCGTAGGGAGGGAGGGCTCGGGTGAGCAGTTCTTC. V and J are TRBV9 and TRBJ2-1, with 7 bases lining up with TRBD2. The CDR3 is made up of 15 amino acids. Germline CDR1 is SGDLS and CDR2 is YYNGEE.

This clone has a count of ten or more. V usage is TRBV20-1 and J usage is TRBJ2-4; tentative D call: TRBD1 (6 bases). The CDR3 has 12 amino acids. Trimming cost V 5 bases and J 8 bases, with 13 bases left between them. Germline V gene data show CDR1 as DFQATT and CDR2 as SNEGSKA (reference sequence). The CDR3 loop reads CSAQGSGHIQYF. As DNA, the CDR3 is TGCAGTGCTCAGGGGTCAGGGCACATTCAGTACTTC.

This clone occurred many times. CDR3 bases: TGTGCCAGCAGTGAACCCGGGGGCTACACCTTC. This translates into CASSEPGGYTF. The V and J genes are TRBV2 and TRBJ1-2; D remains unclear. V lost 2 bases to trimming and J lost 8 bases, with 6 bases between them. CDR3 size: 11 residues. Germline CDR1 and CDR2: SNHLY and FYNNEI. Based on the CDR3 plus reference TRBV2 and TRBJ1-2, the full variable domain is EPEVTQTPSHQVTQMGQEVILRCVPISNHLYFYWYRQILGQKVEFLVSFYNNEISEKSEIFDDQFSVERPDGSNFTLKIRSTKLEDSAMYFCASSEPGGYTFGSGTRLTVV.

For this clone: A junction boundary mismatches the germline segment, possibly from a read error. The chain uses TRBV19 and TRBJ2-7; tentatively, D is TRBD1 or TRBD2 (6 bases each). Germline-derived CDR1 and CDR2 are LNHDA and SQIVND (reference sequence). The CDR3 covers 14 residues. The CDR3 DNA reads TGTGCCAGTGGCGGTACGGGGGCGCCGAACGATCAGTACTTC. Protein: CASGGTGAPNDQYF.

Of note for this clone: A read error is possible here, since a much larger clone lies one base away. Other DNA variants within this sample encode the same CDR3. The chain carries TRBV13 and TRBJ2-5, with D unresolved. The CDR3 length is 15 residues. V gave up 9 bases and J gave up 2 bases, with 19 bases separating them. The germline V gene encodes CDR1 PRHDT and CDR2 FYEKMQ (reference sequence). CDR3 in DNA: TGTGCCAGTAGCCCCCCCCGAGGTTTTCAAGAGACCCAGTACTTC. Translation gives CASSPPRGFQETQYF.

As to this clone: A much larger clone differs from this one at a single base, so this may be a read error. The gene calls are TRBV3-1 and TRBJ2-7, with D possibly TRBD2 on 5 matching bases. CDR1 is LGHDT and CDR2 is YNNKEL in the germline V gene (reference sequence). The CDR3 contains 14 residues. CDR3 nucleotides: TGTGCCGGCGCGTTCGGGGTTAAAGGCCTCGAGCATTACTTC. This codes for CAGAFGVKGLEHYF.

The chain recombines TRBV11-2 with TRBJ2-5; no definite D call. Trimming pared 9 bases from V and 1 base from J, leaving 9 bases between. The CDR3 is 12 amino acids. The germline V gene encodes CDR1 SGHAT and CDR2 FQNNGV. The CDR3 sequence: CASIILQETQYF. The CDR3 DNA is TGTGCCAGTATCATCCTCCAAGAGACCCAGTACTTC. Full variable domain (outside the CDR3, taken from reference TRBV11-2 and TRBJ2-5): EAGVAQSPRYKIIEKRQSVAFWCNPISGHATLYWYQQILGQGPKLLIQFQNNGVVDDSQLPKDRFSAERLKGVDSTLKIQPAKLEDSAVYLCASIILQETQYFGPGTRLLVL.

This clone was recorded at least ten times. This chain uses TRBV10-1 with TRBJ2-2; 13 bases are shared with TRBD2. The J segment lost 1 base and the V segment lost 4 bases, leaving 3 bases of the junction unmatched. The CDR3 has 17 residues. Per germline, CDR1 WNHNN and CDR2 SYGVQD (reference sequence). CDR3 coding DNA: TGCGCCAGCAGTGTGGGACTAGCGGGAATGAACACCGGGGAGCTGTTTTTT. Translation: CASSVGLAGMNTGELFF.

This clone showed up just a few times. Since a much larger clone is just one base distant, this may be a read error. CDR3 nucleotides: TGTGCCAGCAGCTTCCAGGGTAACATTAAGTACTTC. Amino acids: CASSFQGNIKYF. V and J are TRBV7-9 and TRBJ2-4, with a weak D call TRBD1 (5 bases). Germline V gene sequence: CDR1 SEHNR, CDR2 FQNEAQ (reference sequence). The CDR3 has 12 residues.